The 21 T cell receptor beta chains below were found in one sample sequenced in a study of blood T cell repertoires in COVID-19. Profiled with immunoSEQ multiplex PCR; TCRdb holds only in-frame clones, not every one. The sample has about 190,000 clones, roughly four fifths seen once; the top ten hold around 6.5%. Sequencing was carried out using peripheral blood. The source is a woman in her thirties or forties with acute or convalescent COVID-19.

The chain couples TRBV7-9 to TRBJ2-1, with 7 bases lining up with TRBD2. J gave up 9 bases and V 2 bases, and 10 bases lay outside the gene matches. This CDR3 region has 15 residues. Per germline, CDR1 SEHNR and CDR2 FQNEAQ (reference sequence). CDR3 sequence reads: CASSLPVWTRPEQFF. The CDR3 nucleotides are TGTGCCAGCAGCTTACCGGTCTGGACTAGACCTGAGCAGTTCTTC.

The V and J genes are TRBV3-1 (or the pseudogene TRBV3-2) and TRBJ2-3; maybe TRBD1 (5 bases). The CDR3 loop spans 10 amino acids. Per the germline V gene, CDR1 is LGHDT and CDR2 is YNNKEL (reference sequence). CDR3 region: CASGADTQYF. The CDR3 nucleotides read TGTGCATCTGGGGCGGATACGCAGTATTTT.

This clone was counted a few times. V is TRBV19 and J is TRBJ2-1, with unresolved D. The CDR3 runs 13 residues. In germline, CDR1 is LNHDA, CDR2 SQIVND (reference sequence). Trimming took 3 bases from V and 4 from J, leaving 7 bases between them. Here the CDR3 reads CASSMGRYNEQFF. CDR3 bases: TGTGCCAGTAGTATGGGCCGATACAATGAGCAGTTCTTC.

The chain recombines TRBV5-4 with TRBJ2-7; 8 bases agree with TRBD1. The CDR3 is 16 residues long. V was clipped by 0 bases and J by 0 bases; unmatched bases: 5. Germline CDR1 and CDR2: SGHNT and YYREEE (reference sequence). CDR3 nucleotide sequence: TGTGCCAGCAGCTTGGCCCGACAGGGGAACTCCTACGAGCAGTACTTC. Its protein product is CASSLARQGNSYEQYF.

The chain joins TRBV6-5 to TRBJ1-2, with a weak D call TRBD1 (5 bases). Germline V gives CDR1 MNHEY, CDR2 SVGAGI. V dropped 6 bases and J dropped 8 bases, with 16 bases sitting between them. The CDR3 has 13 residues. The CDR3 protein is CASSPGTSMGYTF. Here the CDR3 DNA reads TGTGCCAGCAGCCCCGGGACTTCTATGGGCTACACCTTC.

The CDR3 DNA reads TGTGCCAGCAGTTTAGGGGGGGCTAGTACTGAAGCTTTCTTT. Protein product: CASSLGGASTEAFF. The chain joins TRBV6-5 to TRBJ1-1; D perhaps matches TRBD1 (6 bases). Trimming stripped 4 bases from V and 5 bases from J, with 14 bases between. CDR1 MNHEY and CDR2 SVGAGI come from the germline V gene. CDR3 size: 14 residues.

The genes are TRBV6-1 and TRBJ2-3; a possible D gene is TRBD1 (5 bases). This CDR3 has 13 residues. Trimming left V 3 bases short and J 6 bases short, with 10 bases between. CDR1 is MNHNS, CDR2 SASEGT, per germline. DNA of the CDR3: TGTGCCAGCAGTGACAGGGTTGCGGATACGCAGTATTTT. Protein product: CASSDRVADTQYF.

About this clone itself: Compared with germline, one end of the junction differs, possibly owing to a read error. The genes are TRBV16 and TRBJ1-1, with a weak D call TRBD1 (6 bases). Germline V CDR1 and CDR2: KGHSY, FQNENV. CDR3 length: 12 amino acids. DNA for the CDR3: TGTGCCAGCAGCCAATCGGTGGAGGGGGGGACCTTT. The encoded protein is CASSQSVEGGTF. The entire variable domain, with the rest obtained from reference TRBV16 and TRBJ1-1, is as follows: GEEVAQTPKHLVRGEGQKAKLYCAPIKGHSYVFWYQQVLKNEFKFLISFQNENVFDETGMPKERFSAKCLPNSPCSLEIQATKLEDSAVYFCASSQSVEGGTFGQGTRLTVV.

The V gene is TRBV4-1, the J gene TRBJ2-7; 9 bases fit TRBD2. The germline CDR1 and CDR2 sequences are MGHRA and YSYEKL. J lost 7 bases, V lost 2 bases, and 12 bases had no gene match. CDR3 length: 16 residues. The CDR3 DNA sequence: TGCGCCAGCAGCCAACTACCAGGACTAGCGCGGAGGGAGCAGTACTTC. It translates to CASSQLPGLARREQYF.

The chain is built from TRBV7-2 and TRBJ2-1; no firm D call. This CDR3 region has 13 residues. Trimming stripped 2 bases from V and 8 bases from J, with 10 bases between. Germline CDR1 and CDR2: SGHTA and FQGNSA. CDR3 loop: CASSLTIDYEQFF. CDR3 bases: TGTGCCAGCAGCTTAACCATTGACTATGAGCAGTTCTTC.

This chain uses TRBV5-6 with TRBJ1-2, with 9 bases that match TRBD1. The ends lost 4 bases at V and 9 bases at J; junction bases unmatched: 4. Per the germline V gene, CDR1 is SGHDT and CDR2 is YYEEEE. The CDR3 runs 12 residues. CDR3 residues: CASSRGQGSYTF. For the CDR3, the DNA is TGTGCCAGCAGCCGGGGACAGGGCAGCTACACCTTC.

The genes are TRBV27 and TRBJ2-3; D perhaps matches TRBD2 (6 bases). Trimming stripped 6 bases from V and 3 bases from J, with 16 bases between. The CDR3 runs 15 residues. Germline values: CDR1 MNHEY, CDR2 SMNVEV (reference sequence). CDR3: CASRDFLARTDTQYF. The CDR3 DNA reads as TGTGCCAGCAGAGATTTCCTAGCGCGTACAGATACGCAGTATTTT.

V and J are TRBV2 and TRBJ2-1, with 7 positions matching TRBD1. The CDR3 runs to 17 residues. The germline V gene encodes CDR1 SNHLY and CDR2 FYNNEI. Germline trimming cut 7 bases from V and 4 bases from J; bases unmatched to any gene: 16. CDR3 in DNA: TGTGCCAGCACCCCAGTTTCCCGGACAGGAGTATACAATGAGCAGTTCTTC. It codes for CASTPVSRTGVYNEQFF. The full variable domain, rest sourced from reference TRBV2 and TRBJ2-1, is EPEVTQTPSHQVTQMGQEVILRCVPISNHLYFYWYRQILGQKVEFLVSFYNNEISEKSEIFDDQFSVERPDGSNFTLKIRSTKLEDSAMYFCASTPVSRTGVYNEQFFGPGTRLTVL.

The V and J genes are TRBV11-1 and TRBJ2-3, with D tentatively TRBD1 (6 bases). This CDR3 comprises 14 residues. Trimming removed 4 bases at V and 3 bases at J, with 11 bases between. Germline assignment: CDR1 SGHAT and CDR2 FQDESV (reference sequence). The CDR3 here is CASSSGQTTDTQYF. CDR3 nucleotides: TGTGCCAGCAGCTCCGGACAGACGACAGATACGCAGTATTTT.

This chain uses TRBV5-1 with TRBJ1-5; 11 nucleotides match TRBD1. Germline V lookup: CDR1 SGHRS, CDR2 YFSETQ. Unmatched junction bases numbered 5, after V lost 3 bases and J lost 3 bases. This CDR3 is 16 amino acids long. CDR3 amino acids: CASSWDRGDPNQPQHF. The CDR3 DNA is TGCGCCAGCAGCTGGGACAGGGGGGACCCCAATCAGCCCCAGCATTTT.

The J gene is TRBJ1-1, the V gene TRBV28; D is perhaps TRBD1 (6 bases). The V gene's germline CDR1 is MDHEN and CDR2 SYDVKM. V lost 10 bases and J 5 bases, leaving 20 bases between the germline ends. The CDR3 totals 14 residues. The CDR3 DNA follows: TGTGCCACCCACTTGTTTACAGGGTTTACTGAAGCTTTCTTT. It is translated as CATHLFTGFTEAFF.

The genes are TRBV21-1 and TRBJ2-7; the D segment call TRBD1 is taken from the table without a DNA check. TRBV21-1 is a pseudogene segment. The CDR3 loop spans 16 amino acids. In nucleotides, the CDR3 is TGTGCCACCGAAGGCAGGGTCTGTAGTAGCTCCTACGAGCAGTACTTC. This translates into CATEGRVCSSSYEQYF.

The chain uses TRBV19 and TRBJ2-7; TRBD2 matches 9 bases. CDR1 and CDR2 (germline): LNHDA, SQIVND (reference sequence). V shed 5 bases, J shed 5 bases, and the junction held 10 bases outside the gene matches. This CDR3 spans 15 amino acids. The CDR3, as DNA: TGTGCCAGTAGTGGAGCGGCGGGGGGGCTCAACGAGCAGTACTTC. It yields the protein CASSGAAGGLNEQYF.

The table lists this clone with a few counts. The chain has TRBV6-6 and TRBJ1-5; no reliable D call. In germline, CDR1 is MNHNY, CDR2 SVGAGI (reference sequence). CDR3 length: 13 amino acids. The germline V and J ends were trimmed by 6 bases and 1 base, with 7 bases remaining between them. The CDR3 region is CASRLLSNQPQHF. The CDR3 region has the DNA TGTGCCAGCAGACTACTGAGCAATCAGCCCCAGCATTTT.

V is TRBV3-1 (or the pseudogene TRBV3-2) and J is TRBJ1-1; D not resolved. The CDR3 spans 13 residues. Germline lookup yields CDR1 LGHDT and CDR2 YNNKEL (reference sequence). V shed 3 bases and J shed 5 bases, with 10 bases lying between them. CDR3 DNA: TGTGCCAGCAGCCATAACTTAAAGACTGAAGCTTTCTTT. It translates to CASSHNLKTEAFF.

This chain connects TRBV7-9 to TRBJ1-3; D unresolved. The V end lost 0 bases, the J end lost 4 bases, and 7 bases lay between the germline ends. The germline V gene encodes CDR1 SEHNR and CDR2 FQNEAQ (reference sequence). The length of the CDR3 is 14 residues. The CDR3: CASSLAFLGNTIYF. The CDR3 region has the DNA TGTGCCAGCAGCTTAGCCTTCCTGGGAAACACCATATATTTT.